This T cell receptor (beta chain) emerged from a study of radiation and T cells in renal cell carcinoma. Study outcomes and limitations: In nephrectomy-only tumors, top 100 clonotypes averaged approximately 40%, versus around 50% irradiated. Dominant CDR3 motifs occupied more repertoire in irradiated than control tumors.

This CDR3 has 13 residues. Trimming left V 7 bases short and J 8 bases short, with 14 bases between. Germline values: CDR1 SNHLY, CDR2 FYNNEI. With regard to this clone: The antigen is unknown.

Treatment: treatment-naive control, cytoreductive nephrectomy. Clear cell pathology was present in this patient's renal cell carcinoma. Profiling relied on immunoSEQ multiplex PCR, and the TCRdb table lists in-frame clones only, not all of them. This table holds 13,000 or so clones, just over 55% found once. The rearrangement uses TRBV2 and TRBJ1-4, with D maybe TRBD1 (6 bases). Here the sequenced sample was tumor tissue, taken from a patient whose treatment was nephrectomy without radiotherapy. The clonotype originates from a man aged 50 to 60 with renal cell carcinoma. The CDR3 DNA reads TGTGCCAGCACCCTGGGGGCTTGGGAAAAACTGTTTTTT. It specifies CASTLGAWEKLFF.